What follows are 18 T cell receptor beta chains derived from one specimen sequenced in a study of cytomegalovirus exposure and HLA in healthy donors. The method was immunoSEQ multiplex PCR; TCRdb's version includes in-frame clones alone and lacks a portion of them. The profile covers around 260,000 clones, with 80% to 95% appearing a single time and 3% to 3.5% taken by the ten largest. Sequencing was performed on PBMCs. These receptors were collected from a woman in her twenties or thirties in good health and CMV-seronegative.

The chain joins TRBV27 to TRBJ1-2; 7 bases map to TRBD1. This CDR3 has 17 amino acids. The J segment lost 1 base and the V segment lost 4 bases, leaving 12 bases of the junction unmatched. Per the germline V gene, CDR1 is MNHEY and CDR2 is SMNVEV (reference sequence). The CDR3 DNA is TGTGCCAGCAGTTCACTCCAGGGGGATCAGTATAACTATGGCTACACCTTC. It yields the protein CASSSLQGDQYNYGYTF.

V usage is TRBV7-9 and J usage is TRBJ2-2; weak D call: TRBD1 (5 bases). The CDR3 is 17 amino acids. The germline V and J ends were trimmed by 3 bases and 1 base, with 15 bases remaining between them. In germline, CDR1 is SEHNR, CDR2 FQNEAQ (reference sequence). The CDR3 DNA sequence: TGTGCCAGCAGCTTCACCGTGACAGCCGGGAACACCGGGGAGCTGTTTTTT. Residues: CASSFTVTAGNTGELFF.

V is TRBV27 and J is TRBJ2-2, with 7 positions matching TRBD1. Germline-derived CDR1 and CDR2 are MNHEY and SMNVEV (reference sequence). The V and J ends lost 10 bases and 6 bases, in that order; junction bases with no gene match: 14. CDR3 length: 15 residues. Written as DNA, the CDR3 is TGTGCCACCACGGATCCCGGGACAGTGGCCGGGGAGCTGTTTTTT. Encoded protein: CATTDPGTVAGELFF.

The CDR3 DNA sequence: TGTGCCAGCTCACTGAGGGATTCCTACGAGCAGTACTTC. Amino acid sequence: CASSLRDSYEQYF. The V gene is TRBV18, the J gene TRBJ2-7; possible D gene TRBD2, 5 bases. Looked up from germline, CDR1 is KGHSH and CDR2 is LQKENI. Trimming took off 4 bases at V and 1 base at J, with 8 bases between the two ends. CDR3 size: 13 residues.

The sample holds one count of this clone. The chain carries TRBV4-1 and TRBJ2-2; the match to TRBD2 covers 8 bases. J lost 6 bases, V lost 0 bases, and 3 bases had no gene match. Germline CDR1 is MGHRA and CDR2 is YSYEKL. This CDR3 comprises 15 residues. For the CDR3, the DNA is TGCGCCAGCAGCCAAGAAGCGGGAGTGGCCGGGGAGCTGTTTTTT. Its translation: CASSQEAGVAGELFF.

V is TRBV20-1 and J is TRBJ2-1, with D perhaps matching TRBD2 (5 bases). Trimming took off 4 bases at V and 8 bases at J, with 9 bases between the two ends. In germline, CDR1 is DFQATT, CDR2 SNEGSKA (reference sequence). There are 11 residues in the CDR3. CDR3 region: CSAMDFYEQFF. The CDR3 DNA is TGCAGTGCTATGGACTTTTATGAGCAGTTCTTC.

The chain couples TRBV7-9 to TRBJ1-5, with D possibly TRBD1 on 5 matching bases. The V end lost 3 bases, the J end lost 6 bases, and 12 bases lay between the germline ends. Germline CDR1 reads SEHNR; CDR2 reads FQNEAQ (reference sequence). The CDR3 sequence is 14 residues long. The CDR3 coding sequence is TGTGCCAGCAGCTTCGGGACTCAGGCTCAGCCCCAGCATTTT. Its translation: CASSFGTQAQPQHF.

CDR3 sequence: CASGQGHGEQYF. The CDR3 DNA reads TGTGCCAGCGGACAGGGGCATGGGGAGCAGTACTTC. The chain links TRBV28 to TRBJ2-7; 9 nucleotides align to TRBD1. J was trimmed by 7 bases and V by 8 bases; bases with no gene match: 6. Germline V lookup: CDR1 MDHEN, CDR2 SYDVKM. This CDR3 is built from 12 residues. The whole variable domain, filled in from reference TRBV28 and TRBJ2-7, reads DVKVTQSSRYLVKRTGEKVFLECVQDMDHENMFWYRQDPGLGLRLIYFSYDVKMKEKGDIPEGYSVSREKKERFSLILESASTNQTSMYLCASGQGHGEQYFGPGTRLTVT.

This clone was seen just once. The J gene is TRBJ2-7, the V gene TRBV6-5, with 10 bases fitting TRBD2. CDR1 and CDR2 from the germline V gene are MNHEY and SVGAGI. The V gene end was trimmed by 6 bases and the J gene end by 3 bases; junction bases not matched to a gene: 8. CDR3 length: 15 amino acids. The CDR3 nucleotides are TGTGCCAGCAGAAAAGGACTAGCGGAGCACTACGAGCAGTACTTC. Translating gives CASRKGLAEHYEQYF.

The chain is built from TRBV5-4 and TRBJ1-2; D gene uncertain. Germline CDR1 SGHNT, CDR2 YYREEE (reference sequence). This CDR3 spans 14 amino acids. The V gene lost 4 bases and the J gene lost 1 base, with 11 bases spanning the gap. The CDR3 sequence: CASSLGSFNYGYTF. DNA of the CDR3: TGTGCCAGCAGCCTAGGTAGTTTTAACTATGGCTACACCTTC.

The V gene is TRBV5-6, the J gene TRBJ1-2; the D gene is possibly TRBD1 (5 bases). The V gene lost 4 bases and the J gene lost 7 bases, with 14 bases spanning the gap. From germline, CDR1 is SGHDT and CDR2 YYEEEE. The CDR3 runs to 13 residues. In nucleotides, the CDR3 is TGTGCCAGCAGCCAGGCCAGGGAGAGTGGCTACACCTTC. Its protein product is CASSQARESGYTF.

The chain carries TRBV25-1 and TRBJ1-1; a possible D gene is TRBD1 (5 bases). The germline gives CDR1 MGHDK, CDR2 SYGVNS. Trimming removed 3 bases from V and 5 bases from J, with 7 bases in between. This CDR3 is built from 12 residues. Here the CDR3 DNA reads TGTGCCAGCAGTGACAGGGTGACTGAAGCTTTCTTT. It yields the protein CASSDRVTEAFF. Together with reference TRBV25-1 and TRBJ1-1, the CDR3 gives the full variable domain: EADIYQTPRYLVIGTGKKITLECSQTMGHDKMYWYQQDPGMELHLIHYSYGVNSTEKGDLSSESTVSRIRTEHFPLTLESARPSHTSQYLCASSDRVTEAFFGQGTRLTVV.

The chain uses TRBV6-1 and TRBJ1-5, with unresolved D. Trimming took 6 bases from V and 0 from J, leaving 12 bases between them. Germline assignment: CDR1 MNHNS and CDR2 SASEGT. The CDR3 has 15 residues. The CDR3 sequence is CASRISGPSNQPQHF. The CDR3 DNA is TGTGCCAGCAGGATTAGTGGGCCTAGCAATCAGCCCCAGCATTTT.

This clone was seen many times. The chain carries TRBV6-1 and TRBJ2-5; 9 bases are shared with TRBD1. The CDR3 covers 15 residues. V lost 3 bases, J lost 4 bases, and 6 bases stayed unmatched. Germline values: CDR1 MNHNS, CDR2 SASEGT. DNA for the CDR3: TGTGCCAGCAGTGACACGGGACAGGGAGTAGAGACCCAGTACTTC. It specifies CASSDTGQGVETQYF.

This chain joins TRBV6-1 and TRBJ2-1, with 9 bases that match TRBD2. The CDR3 length is 14 residues. After removal of 8 bases from V and 4 bases from J, the junction contained 6 bases not matched to a gene. Germline CDR1 reads MNHNS; CDR2 reads SASEGT. The CDR3 DNA reads as TGTGCCAGCCGGCGGACTAGCGATTACAATGAGCAGTTCTTC. This translates into CASRRTSDYNEQFF.

The CDR3 sequence is CASSIDLTAQVHSTDTQYF. The CDR3 coding sequence is TGTGCCAGCAGCATCGACCTAACTGCACAGGTCCATAGCACAGATACGCAGTATTTT. The rearrangement uses TRBV7-9 and TRBJ2-3; a possible D gene is TRBD1 (5 bases). CDR1 is SEHNR and CDR2 is FQNEAQ in the germline V gene (reference sequence). The CDR3 runs 19 residues. V dropped 5 bases and J dropped 0 bases, with 24 bases sitting between them.

This sequence joins TRBV27 and TRBJ2-1; D unclear. With 0 bases removed from V and 7 bases from J, the gap between germline ends came to 10 bases. Germline assignment: CDR1 MNHEY and CDR2 SMNVEV (reference sequence). This CDR3 region has 14 residues. The CDR3 sequence is CASSLSLYGNEQFF. DNA of the CDR3: TGTGCCAGCAGTTTATCCCTTTATGGGAATGAGCAGTTCTTC.

The chain uses TRBV28 and TRBJ2-7; no reliable D call. From germline, CDR1 is MDHEN and CDR2 SYDVKM. Trimming stripped 3 bases from V and 2 bases from J, with 20 bases between. This CDR3 comprises 17 residues. This CDR3 reads CASSFKLGGVLTYEQYF. CDR3 DNA: TGTGCCAGCAGTTTTAAGTTAGGTGGAGTTCTAACCTACGAGCAGTACTTC.